The T cell receptor (beta chain) described here comes from a study of long-term antiretroviral therapy in people with HIV. Germline CDR1 and CDR2: MNHEY and SVGAGI. V shed 8 bases and J shed 0 bases, with 11 bases lying between them. The CDR3 covers 13 residues. With survey level as its setting, the immunoSEQ assay was v3.0. Using immunoSEQ multiplex PCR, the repertoire was profiled, and TCRdb retains in-frame clones only, with some absent. This table holds over 25,000 clones, 97% found once. The clonotype comes from a man aged 25-45 years with HIV. V is TRBV6-5 and J is TRBJ2-7; D is unresolved. Sample: unsorted PBMCs, taken 7.6 years after starting antiretroviral therapy. Written as DNA, the CDR3 is TGTGCCAGCCGGAGCCTGAACTCCTACGAGCAGTACTTC. It translates to CASRSLNSYEQYF.